These T cell receptor beta chains were read from a single sample in a study of T-cell memory formation after mild COVID-19. TCRdb re-derived calls from the 5' RACE reads in MiXCR, one entry per CDR3 protein. The table includes around 250,000 distinct CDR3 sequences, 15% to 20% detected once. The sample taken for sequencing was PBMCs or a T cell subset sorted from them (not recorded which). These receptors were collected from a man younger than 30 who had mild COVID-19 (a few samples of this study predate the infection). Cell type and time point are not known. Both conserved end residues are part of each CDR3. The order of the fields is J gene, D gene, V gene, clone size, CDR3 DNA, CDR3 protein. A D gene is named only where the DNA matches it firmly. The size field is filled for only some rows; it gives once, few, many or a size class.

TRBJ2-3,TRBD2,TRBV7-3,few,TGTGCCAGCAGCTTGACCGGGACTAGCGCAGATACGCAGTATTTT,CASSLTGTSADTQYF
TRBJ1-1,TRBD1,TRBV5-1,many,TGCGCCAGCAGCCTCGGGACAGGTGAAGCTTTCTTT,CASSLGTGEAFF
TRBJ1-5,.,TRBV4-2,.,TGTGCCAGCAGCCAAGACTTATTCCCGAATCAGCCCCAGCATTTT,CASSQDLFPNQPQHF
TRBJ1-2,.,TRBV4-1,.,TGCGCCAGCAGCCACAAAAGAGGGCGGGATGATGGCTACACCTTC,CASSHKRGRDDGYTF
TRBJ2-3,.,TRBV24-1,few,TGTGCCACCGCTCGGGACCCTTCACCAGATACGCAGTATTTT,CATARDPSPDTQYF
TRBJ1-3,.,TRBV5-1,few,TGCGCCAGCGAACCGGGACCGAACTCTGGAAACACCATATATTTT,CASEPGPNSGNTIYF
TRBJ1-1,.,TRBV6-5,few,TGTGCCAGCAGTATCCGACAGCAGGGAACTGAAGCTTTCTTT,CASSIRQQGTEAFF
TRBJ2-3,.,TRBV4-3,few,TGCGCCAGCAGCCAAGATCATTTGGGCGCAGATACGCAGTATTTT,CASSQDHLGADTQYF
TRBJ2-7,.,TRBV5-1,few,TGCGCCAGCAGCCCCGAAGTAATCTACGAGCAGTACTTC,CASSPEVIYEQYF
TRBJ1-5,.,TRBV6-2/TRBV6-3,.,TGTGCCAGCAGTTACCTAACCGGGACACTAAATCAGCCCCAGCATTTT,CASSYLTGTLNQPQHF
TRBJ2-1,TRBD2,TRBV20-1,.,TGCAGTGCTAGACTAGCGGGGGGCATTAATGAGCAGTTCTTC,CSARLAGGINEQFF
TRBJ2-3,.,TRBV7-2,many,TGTGCCAGCGGAAGAGGGATCGACCGGAGGACAGATACGCAGTATTTT,CASGRGIDRRTDTQYF
TRBJ2-7,TRBD2,TRBV20-1,.,TGCAGTGCTCAATATACTAGCGGGATCTACGAGCAGTACTTC,CSAQYTSGIYEQYF
TRBJ2-1,.,TRBV15,few,TGTGACACCAGCAGGCAGACGGGATCCTACAATGAGCAGTTCTTC,CDTSRQTGSYNEQFF
TRBJ2-1,.,TRBV10-1,.,TGCGCCACCCGAAGGGACGGAACTTGGGGCGGATACAATGAGCAGTTCTTC,CATRRDGTWGGYNEQFF
TRBJ1-1,.,TRBV15,.,TGTGCCACCAGCAGAGATCAGGCGACGGCGGACGAAGCTTTCTTT,CATSRDQATADEAFF
TRBJ2-2,.,TRBV5-4,.,TGTGCCAGCAGCTTGCCGAGGAGGGCCGGGGAGCTGTTTTTT,CASSLPRRAGELFF
TRBJ2-2,.,TRBV11-2,.,TGTGCCAGCAGCCGAGCGGAAGGGGTCGCCGGGGAGCTGTTTTTT,CASSRAEGVAGELFF
TRBJ1-2,.,TRBV7-2,.,TGTGCCAGCAGCTTGAGCAGACATGGCTACACCTTC,CASSLSRHGYTF
TRBJ1-1,.,TRBV7-2,.,TGTGCCACGACTCGAGACAGAAACACTGAAGCTTTCTTT,CATTRDRNTEAFF
TRBJ2-1,TRBD2,TRBV20-1,few,TGCAGTGCCGAGGCGGGACTAGCGGGTTTAGAGCAGTTCTTC,CSAEAGLAGLEQFF
TRBJ2-3,TRBD2,TRBV6-2/TRBV6-3,once,TGTGCCAGCACCCCCGGGACTAGCGGGGCAGATACGCAGTATTTT,CASTPGTSGADTQYF
TRBJ2-7,.,TRBV4-3,.,TGCGCCAGCAGCCAAGATCGGAGGGGTGCCTACGAGCAGTACTTC,CASSQDRRGAYEQYF
TRBJ2-1,TRBD2,TRBV7-3,once,TGTGCCAGCAGCTTGACTGGGACTAGCGGGTACAATGAGCAGTTCTTC,CASSLTGTSGYNEQFF
TRBJ1-5,TRBD1,TRBV6-2/TRBV6-3,few,TGTGCCAGCAGTCGCAGGGGGTCGGATCAGCCCCAGCATTTT,CASSRRGSDQPQHF
TRBJ2-3,TRBD2,TRBV2,.,TGTGCCAGTAGTCGGAGCGGGGTCACAGATACGCAGTATTTT,CASSRSGVTDTQYF
TRBJ1-4,TRBD1,TRBV29-1,few,TGCCGAGGGACAGGGGGCTATGAAAAACTGTTTTTT,CRGTGGYEKLFF
TRBJ2-2,.,TRBV27,few,TGTGCCAGCAGTTCCCAGGGCGGGGAGCTGTTTTTT,CASSSQGGELFF
TRBJ2-4,.,TRBV11-2,few,TGTGCCAGCAGCTTGTTACTAGGGGACGGAAACATTCAGTACTTC,CASSLLLGDGNIQYF
TRBJ2-3,.,TRBV5-6,many,TGTGCCAGCAGCTCCTCTAGCGTTACGCAGTATTTT,CASSSSSVTQYF
TRBJ1-2,.,TRBV4-1,.,TGCGCCAGCAGCCAACCCCAATGGGGGGATTATGGCTACACCTTC,CASSQPQWGDYGYTF
TRBJ1-3,.,TRBV5-1,few,TGCGCCAGCAGCCCCCGGGTTGGCTCTGGAAACACCATATATTTT,CASSPRVGSGNTIYF
TRBJ2-3,.,TRBV12-5,few,TGTGCTAGTGGTTTGGTGTTTCCGACAGAGGCCACTGGCACAGATACGCAGTATTTT,CASGLVFPTEATGTDTQYF
TRBJ1-5,.,TRBV6-6,few,TGTGCCAGCAGTTACCCGTCTTCGAATCAGCCCCAGCATTTT,CASSYPSSNQPQHF
TRBJ1-6,.,TRBV20-1,.,TGCAGTGCCACCTCACAGGGCTTCGACAATTCACCCCTCCACTTT,CSATSQGFDNSPLHF
TRBJ2-3,.,TRBV2,.,TGTGCCAGCAGGGACCTACAGGGCCCACCGCATGATACGCAGTATTTT,CASRDLQGPPHDTQYF
TRBJ2-5,.,TRBV10-3,few,TGTGCCATCAGTTCGCGGGACCAAGAGACCCAGTACTTC,CAISSRDQETQYF
TRBJ1-2,TRBD1,TRBV4-2,few,TGTGCCAGCAGCCAAGAGCGGACAGGGTACAACTATGGCTACACCTTC,CASSQERTGYNYGYTF
TRBJ1-5,.,TRBV6-1,few,TGTGCCAGCATCTGGACAGTTAGCAATCAGCCCCAGCATTTT,CASIWTVSNQPQHF
TRBJ1-5,TRBD1,TRBV18,few,TGTGCCAGCTCACCAATCGGACAGGGGGTGGGACAGCCCCAGCATTTT,CASSPIGQGVGQPQHF
TRBJ2-3,TRBD2,TRBV3-1,.,TGTGCCAGCAGCCACTATAAGGGATCGGACTCGGGGAGGGGAAGTCGGGGCACAGATACGCAGTATTTT,CASSHYKGSDSGRGSRGTDTQYF
TRBJ1-1,.,TRBV20-1,few,TGCAGTGTCAACAGTGGGGGGCCGGTAGTAGGAGCTTTCTTT,CSVNSGGPVVGAFF
TRBJ2-3,.,TRBV20-1,many,TGCAGTGCTAACCCGGGACACCGTAGCACAGATACGCAGTATTTT,CSANPGHRSTDTQYF
TRBJ1-2,TRBD1,TRBV6-5,few,TGTGCCAGCAGTTACCGGAACAGGGGCGGCTACACCTTC,CASSYRNRGGYTF
TRBJ1-2,.,TRBV5-1,many,TGCGCCAGCAGCTTGGATCGGGGCTTCGGCTATGGCTACACCTTC,CASSLDRGFGYGYTF
TRBJ2-3,.,TRBV5-1,.,TGCGCCAGCAGCTTCGAAGATACGCAGTATTTT,CASSFEDTQYF
TRBJ2-2,.,TRBV7-3,few,TGTGCCAGCAGCTTAATTGGTGGGACCGGGGAGCTGTTTTTT,CASSLIGGTGELFF
TRBJ1-4,.,TRBV11-2,.,TGTGCCAGCAGCCCAGGTTGGAACCCTGAAAAACTGTTTTTT,CASSPGWNPEKLFF
TRBJ2-3,TRBD1,TRBV2,.,TGTGCCAGCAGTATTGACAGGGGGGCAGATACGCAGTATTTT,CASSIDRGADTQYF
TRBJ1-2,TRBD1,TRBV7-2,few,TGTGCCAGCAGCCTCGACAGGGTTGGTGGCTACACCTTC,CASSLDRVGGYTF
TRBJ2-2,.,TRBV19,few,TGTGCCGGCGGGGGCGGCAACACCGGGGAGCTGTTTTTT,CAGGGGNTGELFF
TRBJ2-1,TRBD2,TRBV5-4,.,TGTGCCAGCAGCCCGGGGACTAGCAGAGACAATGAGCAGTTCTTC,CASSPGTSRDNEQFF
TRBJ1-2,.,TRBV30,.,TGTGCCTGCATATCGGGGAACAACTATGGCTACACCTTC,CACISGNNYGYTF
TRBJ2-1,.,TRBV28,few,TGTGCCAGCAGAACAGGGACTTGGGATGAGCAGTTCTTC,CASRTGTWDEQFF
TRBJ2-3,TRBD2,TRBV12-3/TRBV12-4,.,TGTGCCAGCAAGGGTCGGACTAGCTCAGATACGCAGTATTTT,CASKGRTSSDTQYF